The T cell receptor (beta chain) under discussion was sequenced for a study of siplizumab effects on memory and regulatory T cells (dated by TCRdb to the late 2010s). With respect to the entire study: The study examined how the anti-CD2 antibody siplizumab affects alloreactive T-cell subsets in allogeneic mixed lymphocyte reactions built from human PBMCs.

This clone was seen once. The clone's antigen remains unknown. No clone much larger than this one lies a single base away; base qualities are absent. Sorted unstimulated T cells, along with proliferating T cells recovered from mixed lymphocyte reactions, underwent TCRbeta CDR3 sequencing. Fresh whole blood from fewer than 11 HLA-typed healthy donors was used as the source from which PBMCs were isolated. To map where alloreactive clones came from, unstimulated CD4+ regulatory T cells were FACS-sorted. The paper as a whole reports these results and caveats: The cumulative frequency of alloreactive sequences that could be traced back to unstimulated CD4+ memory T cells was significantly reduced by siplizumab. Sequences below about 10^-5 frequency were poorly captured, so only a minor fraction of alloreactive clones could be mapped to unstimulated subsets. Greater diversity appeared to be present in unstimulated naive T cells than in memory T cells, and a substantial contribution to the alloresponse seemed to be made by naive cells. No functional confirmation was obtained for the suppressive function of proliferating Tregs from siplizumab cultures. For roughly 75-95% of proliferating CD4+ or CD8+ clones, no naive or memory phenotype could be assigned. Among mappable alloreactive CD4+ clones, the Treg-derived fraction averaged approximately 63% with siplizumab versus roughly 25% in control reactions.

Receptor amplification or capture employed the immunoSEQ multiplex PCR assay. Some 1.1 x 10^5 TCR templates per sample were assayed by the deep sequencing platform. Genomic DNA extracted from sorted T cells was used for TCRbeta CDR3 sequencing. As for the original processing: The R programming language was used for clonal analysis of the TCRbeta CDR3 data. Alloreactive CD4+ and CD8+ clones were identified by comparing unstimulated samples to CFSE-low samples taken after the reaction. Regulatory or non-regulatory origin was assigned to alloreactive CD4+ clones by matching of sequences to sorted unstimulated Treg and non-Treg repertoires. In its TCRdb copy, this immuneACCESS table keeps in-frame sequences only and misses some clones. Where compared with another copy, unresolved V genes explain less than half of these, and the others have no known cause. V and J calls and clone size are copied from that table; D and trimming were computed from the DNA. The sample table shows some 100,000 clones, and around 90% are seen once. Approximately 0.73% of the sample belongs to the ten largest clones.

The germline V gene (reference sequence) supplies CDR1 LNHDA and CDR2 SQIVND. V was cut back by 10 bases and J by 4 bases, leaving a gap of 17 bases between them. Measured from the cysteine to the phenylalanine, the CDR3 is 14 residues long. Only the CDR3 DNA stays, 42 bases, in frame from base 1. The chain is encoded by TRBV19 joined to TRBJ1-3, and the D gene may be TRBD1, 5 bases matching. What was sequenced was Tregs sorted from blood. The source of this sequence is a human donor in good health. The DNA is as follows: TGTGCCACCTCACCGGGGGGGTCCGGAAACACCATATATTTT. This codes for CATSPGGSGNTIYF.